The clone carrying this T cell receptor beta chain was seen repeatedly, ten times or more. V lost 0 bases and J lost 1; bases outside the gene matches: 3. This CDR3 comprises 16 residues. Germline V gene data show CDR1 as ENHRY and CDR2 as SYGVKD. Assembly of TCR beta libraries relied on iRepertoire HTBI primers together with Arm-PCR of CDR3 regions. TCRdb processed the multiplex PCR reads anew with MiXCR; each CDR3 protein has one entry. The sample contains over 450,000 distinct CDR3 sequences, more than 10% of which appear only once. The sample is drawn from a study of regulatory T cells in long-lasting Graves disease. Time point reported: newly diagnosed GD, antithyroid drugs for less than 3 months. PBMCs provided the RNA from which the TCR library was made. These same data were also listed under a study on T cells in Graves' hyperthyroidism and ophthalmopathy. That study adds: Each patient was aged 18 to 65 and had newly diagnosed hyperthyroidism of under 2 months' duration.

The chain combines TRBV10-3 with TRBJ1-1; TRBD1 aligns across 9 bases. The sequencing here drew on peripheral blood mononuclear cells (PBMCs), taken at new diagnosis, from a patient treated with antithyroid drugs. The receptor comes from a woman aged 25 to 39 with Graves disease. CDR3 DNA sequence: TGTGCCATCAGTGAGTCGGGGACAGGGACGAACACTGAAGCTTTCTTT. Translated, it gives CAISESGTGTNTEAFF.